The 9 T cell receptor beta chains listed next were all sequenced from one sample in a study of OX40 agonist ivuxolimab in advanced cancers. Here immunoSEQ multiplex PCR was the method, and the copy in TCRdb shows in-frame clones only, minus some. The sample lists approximately 86,000 clones; 92% were seen once. The specimen was CD4+ or CD8+ T cells sorted from blood, collected in a trial of the OX40 agonist ivuxolimab. These receptor sequences come from an adult with an advanced solid tumor such as melanoma, head and neck, liver or kidney cancer.

The J gene is TRBJ2-3, the V gene TRBV10-3, with TRBD2 identical over 8 bases. In germline, CDR1 is ENHRY, CDR2 SYGVKD. J was trimmed by 0 bases and V by 10 bases; bases with no gene match: 6. CDR3 size: 14 residues. The CDR3, as DNA: TGTGCCAGCAAACTAGCGGCCAGCACAGATACGCAGTATTTT. Translated: CASKLAASTDTQYF.

The chain employs TRBV5-4 and TRBJ1-3; D ambiguous. The CDR3 totals 13 residues. The germline CDR1 and CDR2 sequences are SGHNT and YYREEE (reference sequence). V dropped 5 bases and J dropped 0 bases, with 6 bases sitting between them. The CDR3 DNA reads as TGTGCCAGCAGTGACATCTCTGGAAACACCATATATTTT. Its protein product is CASSDISGNTIYF.

The chain couples TRBV27 to TRBJ1-5, with D tentatively TRBD1 (5 bases). CDR1 and CDR2 from the germline V gene are MNHEY and SMNVEV (reference sequence). The CDR3 has 13 residues. Between the trimmed V and J ends, which lost 2 bases and 7 bases, there was a span of 9 bases. The CDR3 sequence is CASSLGTGQPQHF. In nucleotides, the CDR3 is TGTGCCAGCAGTTTAGGGACGGGACAGCCCCAGCATTTT.

In the case of this clone: Distinct nucleotide sequences in the sample also encode this CDR3. This chain links TRBV5-4 with TRBJ1-5, with D perhaps matching TRBD1 (6 bases). This CDR3 spans 13 amino acids. Germline CDR1 is SGHNT and CDR2 is YYREEE (reference sequence). The V and J ends lost 5 bases and 4 bases respectively, with 10 bases between them. CDR3: CASSQGSNQPQHF. The CDR3 nucleotides read TGTGCCAGCAGTCAGGGGTCAAATCAGCCCCAGCATTTT.

The V call is TRBV18, the J call TRBJ2-3, with D perhaps assigned TRBD1 or TRBD2 (5 bases each). The germline gives CDR1 KGHSH, CDR2 LQKENI. This CDR3 has 16 residues. The ends were cut back, 0 bases at V and 0 bases at J, with 10 bases in the middle. The CDR3 is CASSPPRGRSTDTQYF. The CDR3 DNA sequence: TGTGCCAGCTCACCACCACGGGGCAGAAGCACAGATACGCAGTATTTT.

The V gene is TRBV2, the J gene TRBJ2-2; possible D gene TRBD1, 7 bases. With 0 bases removed from V and 7 bases from J, the gap between germline ends came to 30 bases. From germline, CDR1 is SNHLY and CDR2 FYNNEI. The CDR3 sequence is 21 residues long. Written as DNA, the CDR3 is TGTGCCAGCAGTGAAGCGAAAGGGCCGTCAGGGGGGCACTTGGGAGGCGGGGAGCTGTTTTTT. Translated, it gives CASSEAKGPSGGHLGGGELFF.

V usage is TRBV6-6 and J usage is TRBJ1-5, with no clear D. Germline lookup yields CDR1 MNHNY and CDR2 SVGAGI (reference sequence). V was pared by 7 bases and J by 7 bases, with 17 bases between. CDR3 length: 14 amino acids. The DNA of the CDR3 is TGTGCCAGCACCACCGGACGGACCCGACAGCCCCAGCATTTT. Translated, it gives CASTTGRTRQPQHF.

The V and J genes are TRBV4-3 and TRBJ1-1; TRBD1 matches at 9 bases. The germline V gene encodes CDR1 LGHNA and CDR2 YSLEER. The CDR3 loop spans 15 amino acids. With V trimmed by 4 bases and J by 4 bases, 7 bases remained unmatched. The CDR3 DNA follows: TGCGCCAGCAGCCGGCACAGGGGGCCCGGCACTGAAGCTTTCTTT. The encoded protein is CASSRHRGPGTEAFF.

This chain uses TRBV18 with TRBJ2-3; no clear D. The germline V gene encodes CDR1 KGHSH and CDR2 LQKENI. V was trimmed by 5 bases and J by 3 bases, leaving 15 bases between them. The CDR3 is 15 amino acids. Here the CDR3 reads CASSSPVKETDTQYF. The CDR3 coding sequence is TGTGCCAGCTCATCCCCGGTGAAGGAGACAGATACGCAGTATTTT.